Shown below are 6 T cell receptor beta chains from a single sample sequenced in a study of cytomegalovirus exposure and HLA in healthy donors. 13 Jbeta primers and 60 Vbeta primers were used for the PCR. TCRdb keeps only in-frame clones here, not all; method: immunoSEQ multiplex PCR. Its clone listing holds fewer than 150,000 clones. Sequenced input: PBMCs. The source of these receptors is a woman aged 60-75 years in good health and CMV-seronegative.

V usage is TRBV19 and J usage is TRBJ1-2; 7 positions agree with TRBD1. Germline CDR1 is LNHDA and CDR2 is SQIVND (reference sequence). The length of the CDR3 is 13 residues. V was pared by 4 bases and J by 5 bases, with 4 bases of the junction left unmatched. The CDR3 region is CASSTGTAYGYTF. The CDR3 region has the DNA TGTGCCAGTAGTACGGGGACAGCTTATGGCTACACCTTC.

As DNA, the CDR3 is TGTGCCAGCTCCCCGGGACTAGCTGCCTACGAGCAGTACTTC. Amino acid sequence: CASSPGLAAYEQYF. The chain uses TRBV18 and TRBJ2-7; 9 nucleotides match TRBD2. CDR1 and CDR2 (germline): KGHSH, LQKENI. Trimming removed 6 bases from V and 2 bases from J; junction bases left unmatched: 5. This CDR3 region has 14 residues.

V usage is TRBV11-2 and J usage is TRBJ2-3, with TRBD1 matching 7 bases. V lost 5 bases to trimming and J lost 2 bases; unmatched junction nucleotides: 16. The CDR3 is made up of 18 amino acids. CDR1 and CDR2 from the germline V gene are SGHAT and FQNNGV. The CDR3 DNA sequence: TGTGCCAGCAGCAGAAAAGGGGGTCCGGGACAGTACACAGATACGCAGTATTTT. Translation gives CASSRKGGPGQYTDTQYF.

The chain recombines TRBV7-9 with TRBJ2-5, with 7 bases fitting TRBD2. With the DNA end fitting TRBJ2-7 better, the J assignment may be wrong. Germline V gene sequence: CDR1 SEHNR, CDR2 FQNEAQ (reference sequence). This CDR3 has 12 residues. In DNA, the CDR3 is TGTGCCGCAGGGCGGGAGTCCGTCGAGCAGTACTTC. Protein sequence: CAAGRESVEQYF.

The chain has TRBV27 and TRBJ2-5, with TRBD1 matching over 7 bases. The CDR3 has 15 residues. V lost 1 base and J lost 2; bases outside the gene matches: 4. Looked up from germline, CDR1 is MNHEY and CDR2 is SMNVEV (reference sequence). This chain's CDR3 is CASSLWGQRQETQYF. The DNA of the CDR3 is TGTGCCAGCAGTTTATGGGGACAGCGTCAAGAGACCCAGTACTTC.

V usage is TRBV5-1 and J usage is TRBJ1-2; perhaps TRBD1 as D (5 bases). CDR1 is SGHRS and CDR2 is YFSETQ in the germline V gene. The CDR3 spans 16 residues. V was clipped by 0 bases and J by 4 bases, with 16 bases between them. CDR3 DNA: TGCGCCAGCAGCTTGGAATACAGGTTGACGAGCTATGGCTACACCTTC. Protein product: CASSLEYRLTSYGYTF.